Listed below are T cell receptor beta chains from one sample, sequenced in a study of CD4 T cells in relation to SARS-CoV-2 and coronaviruses. The table came from immunoSEQ multiplex PCR; TCRdb's copy has only in-frame clones and leaves some out. The table has about 36,000 clones, about 79% seen once. These receptors lack a known antigen. Sequencing used naive CD4+ T cells from PBMCs, cultured in vitro. The receptor set was obtained from an adult with COVID-19. Each CDR3 is given without its conserved first and last residue. D genes are given only for firm matches. Clone size appears in some rows only: once, few, many, or a class for an expanded clone.

v_call: TRBV11-3; clone_size: -; d_call: -; cdr3_aa: ASSPGPGKSSGANVLT
v_call: TRBV24-1; clone_size: -; d_call: -; cdr3_aa: ATSRSTDTQY
v_call: TRBV10-3; clone_size: -; d_call: -; cdr3_aa: AISESQLIGTEAF
v_call: TRBV6-6; clone_size: -; d_call: -; cdr3_aa: ASGTRETQY
v_call: TRBV5-6; clone_size: -; d_call: TRBD2; cdr3_aa: ASSLVGSGRAYVEQY
v_call: TRBV5-1; clone_size: -; d_call: TRBD2; cdr3_aa: ASSLASAGVVNEQF
v_call: TRBV29-1; clone_size: -; d_call: TRBD1; cdr3_aa: SVYRGDRLNTEAF
v_call: TRBV5-1; clone_size: -; d_call: -; cdr3_aa: ATGALARGSASYNEQF
v_call: TRBV24-1; clone_size: -; d_call: TRBD1; cdr3_aa: ATSDRTGRSYNEQF
v_call: TRBV5-1; clone_size: -; d_call: TRBD1; cdr3_aa: ASSSGTGVNTEAF
v_call: TRBV7-9; clone_size: -; d_call: TRBD2; cdr3_aa: ASSSKREGLGETQY
v_call: TRBV9; clone_size: -; d_call: TRBD1; cdr3_aa: ASSLPGQGANEQF
v_call: TRBV4-3; clone_size: once; d_call: -; cdr3_aa: ASSQEGVTNEKLF
v_call: TRBV11-2; clone_size: once; d_call: -; cdr3_aa: ASSLAGLQY
v_call: TRBV4-1; clone_size: -; d_call: -; cdr3_aa: ASSRSRAIGELF
v_call: TRBV18; clone_size: once; d_call: TRBD1; cdr3_aa: ASSPLVGGSSGANVLT
v_call: TRBV28; clone_size: -; d_call: -; cdr3_aa: ASRSVPRADNEQF
v_call: TRBV4-1; clone_size: -; d_call: TRBD2; cdr3_aa: ASSQGLAGGVGKNIQY
v_call: TRBV4-3; clone_size: -; d_call: -; cdr3_aa: ASSQDYSWNTEAF
v_call: TRBV5-1; clone_size: -; d_call: TRBD2; cdr3_aa: ASSTASGIPNEQF
v_call: TRBV5-5; clone_size: -; d_call: -; cdr3_aa: ASSHTRFLNTEAF
v_call: TRBV21-1; clone_size: -; d_call: -; cdr3_aa: PNRMRANEKLF
v_call: TRBV7-9; clone_size: -; d_call: TRBD2; cdr3_aa: ASSLVLAGGAYNEQF
v_call: TRBV19; clone_size: -; d_call: -; cdr3_aa: ASCPLGNQETQY
v_call: TRBV10-3; clone_size: -; d_call: -; cdr3_aa: AISELSGDTEAF
v_call: TRBV7-9; clone_size: -; d_call: -; cdr3_aa: ASRTSGAQHNEQF
v_call: TRBV28; clone_size: few; d_call: TRBD1; cdr3_aa: ASSPTPGQIYQPQH
v_call: TRBV13; clone_size: -; d_call: TRBD2; cdr3_aa: ASSLGLAGMRPTDTQY
v_call: TRBV7-6; clone_size: -; d_call: -; cdr3_aa: ASSLPGPSRAQY
v_call: TRBV5-6; clone_size: -; d_call: TRBD1; cdr3_aa: ATQGSLHNEQF
v_call: TRBV9; clone_size: -; d_call: -; cdr3_aa: ASSVGGQMGTEQY
v_call: TRBV7-9; clone_size: -; d_call: -; cdr3_aa: ASSKLNWEKLF
v_call: TRBV2; clone_size: -; d_call: TRBD1; cdr3_aa: ASSAFRDRTPYEQY
v_call: TRBV5-1; clone_size: -; d_call: TRBD2; cdr3_aa: ASSAGTSGETQY
v_call: TRBV5-1; clone_size: -; d_call: -; cdr3_aa: ASSFIGANAGELF
v_call: TRBV18; clone_size: -; d_call: TRBD2; cdr3_aa: ASSPPPSGSSYTGELF
v_call: TRBV19; clone_size: few; d_call: TRBD2; cdr3_aa: ASSIGGSGNEQF
v_call: TRBV18; clone_size: -; d_call: TRBD2; cdr3_aa: ASSPGTSGKETQY
v_call: TRBV15; clone_size: -; d_call: -; cdr3_aa: ATSSLTVSTDTQY
v_call: TRBV7-9; clone_size: -; d_call: TRBD1; cdr3_aa: ASSLTGNSPLH
v_call: TRBV5-1; clone_size: -; d_call: -; cdr3_aa: ASSLQTGLNTEAF
v_call: TRBV16; clone_size: -; d_call: TRBD1; cdr3_aa: ASSPGQGAITEAF
v_call: TRBV29-1; clone_size: -; d_call: -; cdr3_aa: SARARNQPQH
v_call: TRBV6-5; clone_size: -; d_call: -; cdr3_aa: ASSYSPALAPAEAF
v_call: TRBV7-9; clone_size: few; d_call: -; cdr3_aa: ASSFSGEGNQPQH
v_call: TRBV19; clone_size: -; d_call: -; cdr3_aa: ASRLHSSYEQY
v_call: TRBV18; clone_size: -; d_call: TRBD1; cdr3_aa: ASSPGQGGTDTQY
v_call: TRBV27; clone_size: -; d_call: TRBD1; cdr3_aa: ASSSGTVRQETQY
v_call: TRBV11-2; clone_size: -; d_call: -; cdr3_aa: ASSLGLLLATLAKNIQY
v_call: TRBV7-3; clone_size: -; d_call: -; cdr3_aa: ASSLDPSTEAF
v_call: TRBV2; clone_size: -; d_call: TRBD1; cdr3_aa: ASRRGPGRNEQF
v_call: TRBV19; clone_size: -; d_call: TRBD1; cdr3_aa: ASRKGRDRAYNEQF
v_call: TRBV11-2; clone_size: -; d_call: TRBD2; cdr3_aa: ASASGVTDTQY
v_call: TRBV18; clone_size: -; d_call: -; cdr3_aa: ASSPSVRDGETQY
v_call: TRBV5-4; clone_size: -; d_call: TRBD1; cdr3_aa: ASSRTGSGNTIY
v_call: TRBV9; clone_size: few; d_call: -; cdr3_aa: ASSVGTQGNSPLH
v_call: TRBV4-1; clone_size: few; d_call: TRBD1; cdr3_aa: ASSQVGQGRWETQY
v_call: TRBV29-1; clone_size: -; d_call: TRBD1; cdr3_aa: SVEGPGRRDSWPYEQY